The next 14 T cell receptor beta chains were all read from a single sample in a study of OX40 agonist ivuxolimab in advanced cancers. The table came from immunoSEQ multiplex PCR; TCRdb's copy has only in-frame clones and leaves some out. Of 91,000 or so clones listed, over 75% are singletons. The sample was CD4+ or CD8+ T cells sorted from blood, taken in a trial of the OX40 agonist ivuxolimab. These receptors were obtained from an adult with an advanced solid tumor such as melanoma, head and neck, liver or kidney cancer.

The chain carries TRBV4-2 and TRBJ2-7; D is ambiguous. V was clipped by 0 bases and J by 2 bases, with 5 bases between them. This CDR3 is built from 13 residues. CDR1 is LGHNA and CDR2 is YNFKEQ in the germline V gene. The CDR3 nucleotides are TGTGCCAGCAGCCAAGATAGGGCCTACGAGCAGTACTTC. Protein product: CASSQDRAYEQYF.

The rearrangement links TRBV19 to TRBJ2-1; TRBD2 agrees at 9 bases. CDR3 length equals 16 residues. Losses at the gene ends were 5 bases for V and 0 bases for J; bases not matched to a gene: 5. Germline CDR1 and CDR2: LNHDA and SQIVND (reference sequence). DNA for the CDR3: TGTGCCAGTAGTTCCCTAGCGGGGAGCTCCTACAATGAGCAGTTCTTC. It codes for CASSSLAGSSYNEQFF.

The gene calls are TRBV7-9 and TRBJ2-3; D unclear. The CDR3 covers 15 residues. Germline lookup yields CDR1 SEHNR and CDR2 FQNEAQ (reference sequence). The V gene lost 1 base and the J gene lost 2 bases, with 10 bases spanning the gap. The DNA for the CDR3 is TGTGCCAGCAGCTTAGATCTAGGGCCCACAGATACGCAGTATTTT. This encodes CASSLDLGPTDTQYF.

The chain combines TRBV19 with TRBJ2-3; perhaps TRBD2 as D (6 bases). Trimming took off 5 bases at V and 0 bases at J, with 18 bases between the two ends. This CDR3 spans 17 amino acids. Germline CDR1 and CDR2: LNHDA and SQIVND (reference sequence). CDR3 bases: TGTGCCAGTAGTTCCTCCCTCGGCGGGGCTAGCACAGATACGCAGTATTTT. Translated: CASSSSLGGASTDTQYF.

This chain joins TRBV2 and TRBJ2-1; 10 nucleotides agree with TRBD2. The CDR3 runs to 15 residues. Per the germline V gene, CDR1 is SNHLY and CDR2 is FYNNEI. After removal of 10 bases from V and 10 bases from J, the junction contained 16 bases not matched to a gene. CDR3 region: CATTSALAGVGEQFF. CDR3 in DNA: TGTGCCACCACTTCCGCTCTAGCGGGAGTAGGGGAGCAGTTCTTC.

This sequence joins TRBV4-1 and TRBJ1-4; D perhaps matches TRBD1 (6 bases). This CDR3 is built from 14 residues. The V gene lost 7 bases and the J gene lost 8 bases, with 17 bases spanning the gap. In germline, CDR1 is MGHRA, CDR2 YSYEKL. The CDR3 coding sequence is TGCGCCAGCACTCAACAGGGTCTAGGGGAAAAACTGTTTTTT. Encoded protein: CASTQQGLGEKLFF.

The CDR3 DNA follows: TGTGCCATCAGTGAGTATGGGGCGAACACTGAAGCTTTCTTT. Amino acids: CAISEYGANTEAFF. The V and J genes are TRBV10-3 and TRBJ1-1; TRBD1 is a possible D gene (5 bases). Germline V gene sequence: CDR1 ENHRY, CDR2 SYGVKD. The CDR3 is 14 residues long. The ends were cut back, 1 base at V and 1 base at J, with 7 bases in the middle.

The CDR3 DNA sequence: TGCGCCAGCAGGGAACTTGGGCCGAACACTGAAGCTTTCTTT. It is translated as CASRELGPNTEAFF. V and J are TRBV5-1 and TRBJ1-1, with unresolved D. Germline assignment: CDR1 SGHRS and CDR2 YFSETQ. The CDR3 contains 14 residues. Trimming cost V 5 bases and J 1 base, with 12 bases left between them.

The V and J genes are TRBV7-8 and TRBJ2-1; 10 bases are shared with TRBD1. CDR1 SGHVS and CDR2 FQNEAQ come from the germline V gene. The CDR3 extends over 14 amino acids. J gave up 8 bases and V 8 bases, and 9 bases lay outside the gene matches. CDR3 in amino acids: CASQTGGGLYEQFF. The CDR3 nucleotides read TGTGCCAGCCAGACAGGGGGCGGTTTATATGAGCAGTTCTTC.

This clone came up a few times. In nucleotides, the CDR3 is TGTGCCAGTAGACAAACACACCGGGACAATGAGCAGTTCTTC. Its translation: CASRQTHRDNEQFF. The chain carries TRBV19 and TRBJ2-1, with no clear D. V was shortened by 6 bases and J by 5 bases, with 14 bases between the two germline ends. CDR1 and CDR2 from the germline V gene are LNHDA and SQIVND (reference sequence). This CDR3 is 14 amino acids long.

The V gene is TRBV10-3, the J gene TRBJ2-5, with 14 bases identical to TRBD2. After removal of 2 bases from V and 9 bases from J, the junction contained 2 bases not matched to a gene. This CDR3 contains 14 residues. The germline V gene encodes CDR1 ENHRY and CDR2 SYGVKD. The CDR3 DNA follows: TGTGCCATCAGTGAGGGACTAGCGGGAGGAGCCCAGTACTTC. This encodes CAISEGLAGGAQYF.

V and J are TRBV30 and TRBJ2-3; D gene unclear. The CDR3 length is 12 residues. V was cut by 2 bases and J by 7 bases, with 10 bases left in between. Germline values: CDR1 GTSNPN, CDR2 SVGIG (reference sequence). The CDR3 protein is CAWSTLGYTQYF. CDR3 in DNA: TGTGCCTGGAGTACCTTAGGGTATACGCAGTATTTT.

CDR3 region: CASSLVNNEQFF. The CDR3 coding sequence is TGTGCCAGCAGCTTGGTCAACAATGAGCAGTTCTTC. The chain is built from TRBV5-6 and TRBJ2-1, with no clear D. The length of the CDR3 is 12 residues. The V end lost 0 bases, the J end lost 5 bases, and 3 bases lay between the germline ends. Germline CDR1 and CDR2: SGHDT and YYEEEE.

The V and J genes are TRBV5-1 and TRBJ2-5; 9 bases fit TRBD2. In germline, CDR1 is SGHRS, CDR2 YFSETQ. Unmatched junction bases numbered 5, after V lost 0 bases and J lost 5 bases. The CDR3 totals 15 residues. CDR3 DNA: TGCGCCAGCAGCTTGGATCTAGCGGGACTGGAGACCCAGTACTTC. As protein: CASSLDLAGLETQYF.